A single sample is the source of the 29 T cell receptor beta chains below, sequenced in a study of human T cells and chemical hapten exposure. Using its own MiXCR run on the RACE reads, TCRdb lists one record per CDR3 protein. This sample has 350,000 or so distinct CDR3 sequences, with around 6.9% found just once. Time point noted: patch test 1, 2 weeks after DPC sensitization. As to treatment: therapeutic diphenylcyclopropenone sensitization with weekly scalp DPC. The sample here was whole blood, taken in connection with sensitization to the hapten diphenylcyclopropenone (DPC). These receptors were collected from a woman aged 18-29 years with alopecia areata. Some clones in this sample may be carry-over from other donors' samples.

This clonotype was counted a few times. CDR3 sequence (DNA): TGTGCCAGCAGCCGGGACAGGGGCGATAATCAGCCCCAGCATTTT. Its translation: CASSRDRGDNQPQHF. The chain links TRBV5-4 to TRBJ1-5; 10 positions match TRBD1. From germline, CDR1 is SGHNT and CDR2 YYREEE (reference sequence). The CDR3 consists of 15 residues. The junction had 5 bases not matched to a gene; V was cut back by 4 bases and J by 4 bases.

This clonotype appeared many times. This rearrangement joins TRBV5-1 to TRBJ2-5, with D possibly being TRBD1 (5 bases). The length of the CDR3 is 15 residues. Germline-derived CDR1 and CDR2 are SGHRS and YFSETQ. The V and J ends lost 0 bases and 2 bases respectively, with 11 bases between them. For the CDR3, the DNA is TGCGCCAGCAGCTTGGCGGCAGGGTCGCAAGAGACCCAGTACTTC. It encodes CASSLAAGSQETQYF.

CDR3 coding DNA: TGTGCCAGCAGTTACCCCACTAAACTAGCGGGGGTAGAGACCCAGTACTTC. It encodes CASSYPTKLAGVETQYF. The chain has TRBV6-2 or TRBV6-3 and TRBJ2-5; TRBD2 aligns across 11 bases. Trimming took 2 bases from V and 4 from J; bases not matched to a gene: 9. Germline V lookup: CDR1 MNHEY, CDR2 SVGEGT. This CDR3 region has 17 residues.

This clonotype was found a few times. V usage is TRBV12-3 or TRBV12-4 and J usage is TRBJ1-3, with D perhaps TRBD1 (6 bases). This CDR3 spans 15 amino acids. V was shortened by 6 bases and J by 0 bases, with 12 bases between the two germline ends. The CDR3 coding sequence is TGTGCCAGCAGACCCACAGGGATCTCTGGAAACACCATATATTTT. Its protein product is CASRPTGISGNTIYF.

The V and J genes are TRBV6-5 and TRBJ1-4; unclear D gene. The germline V gene has CDR1 MNHEY and CDR2 SVGAGI. The V end was cut by 6 bases, the J end by 7 bases, with 15 bases between. The CDR3 runs to 14 residues. The CDR3 nucleotides are TGTGCCAGCAGGAGCAGCGATAGCGGTGAAAAACTGTTTTTT. Its protein product is CASRSSDSGEKLFF.

This clonotype was counted at least ten times. The chain recombines TRBV4-1 with TRBJ2-3; perhaps TRBD1 as D (6 bases). CDR1 is MGHRA, CDR2 YSYEKL, per germline. The CDR3 consists of 15 residues. Trimming took off 1 base at V and 6 bases at J, with 14 bases between the two ends. The CDR3 reads CASSQVGAPADTQYF. For the CDR3, the DNA is TGCGCCAGCAGCCAAGTGGGGGCTCCGGCGGATACGCAGTATTTT.

The chain's CDR3 is CASSPGYEEETQYF. The CDR3 nucleotides read TGTGCCAGCTCACCGGGGTACGAGGAGGAGACCCAGTACTTC. This chain joins TRBV18 and TRBJ2-5; D ambiguous. V dropped 3 bases and J dropped 5 bases, with 13 bases sitting between them. The CDR3 is 14 amino acids. Germline V gene sequence: CDR1 KGHSH, CDR2 LQKENI.

This rearrangement joins TRBV29-1 to TRBJ1-1; D ambiguous. The CDR3 spans 14 residues. Trimming pared 3 bases from V and 2 bases from J, leaving 13 bases between. Germline-derived CDR1 and CDR2 are SQVTM and ANQGSEA. The CDR3 coding sequence is TGCAGCGTTGATGGTCCGTCAGAAAACACTGAAGCTTTCTTT. The encoded protein is CSVDGPSENTEAFF.

In its sample, this clonotype was seen many times. The chain carries TRBV2 and TRBJ2-7; D is perhaps TRBD2 (6 bases). The germline gives CDR1 SNHLY, CDR2 FYNNEI. This CDR3 has 15 residues. With 3 bases removed from V and 5 bases from J, the gap between germline ends came to 17 bases. CDR3 in DNA: TGTGCCAGCAGTGATGGCCGGGGAGGTGGTAACGAGCAGTACTTC. This translates into CASSDGRGGGNEQYF.

V gene TRBV4-3 combines with J gene TRBJ2-7; 7 bases line up with TRBD1. Per the germline V gene, CDR1 is LGHNA and CDR2 is YSLEER. CDR3 length equals 15 residues. V gave up 1 base and J gave up 3 bases; unmatched junction bases: 6. The DNA for the CDR3 is TGCGCCAGCAGCCAAGGGACAGGACAAGACTACGAGCAGTACTTC. Protein sequence: CASSQGTGQDYEQYF.

In its sample, this clonotype was seen a few times. The chain recombines TRBV12-3 or TRBV12-4 with TRBJ1-1; no clear D. CDR3 length: 13 amino acids. V was pared by 4 bases and J by 6 bases, with 12 bases between. CDR3 region: CASSSPPRPEAFF. The CDR3 DNA follows: TGTGCCAGCAGTTCCCCTCCCCGCCCTGAAGCTTTCTTT.

A few counts support this clonotype. This chain joins TRBV5-1 and TRBJ2-1; 8 positions agree with TRBD1. This CDR3 is built from 15 residues. CDR1 SGHRS and CDR2 YFSETQ come from the germline V gene. With V trimmed by 0 bases and J by 7 bases, 6 bases remained unmatched. CDR3 sequence reads: CASSLGDRGGNEQFF. In nucleotides, the CDR3 is TGCGCCAGCAGCTTGGGTGACAGGGGAGGAAATGAGCAGTTCTTC.

This clonotype was recorded many times. V is TRBV27 and J is TRBJ2-3; possibly TRBD2 for D (7 bases). Germline V lookup: CDR1 MNHEY, CDR2 SMNVEV (reference sequence). V lost 1 base, J lost 4 bases, and 12 bases lay in between. The CDR3 loop spans 15 amino acids. CDR3 in amino acids: CASSLYAGAADTQYF. In DNA form, the CDR3 reads TGTGCCAGCAGTTTATACGCGGGGGCGGCAGATACGCAGTATTTT.

This clonotype has only a few counts. The CDR3 sequence is CASRRQGLAPDTQYF. The CDR3 coding sequence is TGTGCCAGCAGGCGTCAAGGACTAGCGCCAGATACGCAGTATTTT. V usage is TRBV5-5 and J usage is TRBJ2-3, with TRBD2 matching over 9 bases. Germline CDR1 reads SGHKS; CDR2 reads YYEKEE (reference sequence). Losses at the gene ends were 5 bases for V and 4 bases for J; bases not matched to a gene: 8. The CDR3 loop spans 15 amino acids.

This clonotype was picked up many times. This chain links TRBV7-2 with TRBJ2-6, with a possible D match to TRBD2 (6 bases). The CDR3 has 13 amino acids. The germline gives CDR1 SGHTA, CDR2 FQGNSA. Trimming stripped 5 bases from V and 8 bases from J, with 10 bases between. CDR3 protein: CASSPGGSNVLTF. The CDR3 nucleotides read TGTGCCAGCAGCCCTGGGGGGTCCAACGTCCTGACTTTC.

The rearrangement joins TRBV7-9 to TRBJ2-7, with D possibly matching TRBD1 (5 bases). Germline lookup yields CDR1 SEHNR and CDR2 FQNEAQ (reference sequence). This CDR3 has 12 residues. V lost 6 bases to trimming and J lost 6 bases, with 12 bases between them. The CDR3 spells CASRVGHGEQYF. The DNA for the CDR3 is TGTGCCAGCAGGGTGGGGCATGGCGAGCAGTACTTC.

This clonotype was counted between two and nine times. The chain is built from TRBV6-5 and TRBJ1-2, with D tentatively TRBD1 (5 bases). Germline V gene lookup returns CDR1 MNHEY and CDR2 SVGAGI. The CDR3 runs 16 residues. V was clipped by 8 bases and J by 5 bases, with 24 bases between them. The CDR3 spells CASYARRTNIGYGYTF. DNA of the CDR3: TGTGCCAGCTACGCCCGGAGGACAAATATAGGTTATGGCTACACCTTC.

The genes are TRBV9 and TRBJ2-3; tentative D call: TRBD1 (5 bases). This CDR3 has 14 amino acids. In germline, CDR1 is SGDLS, CDR2 YYNGEE. V gave up 0 bases and J gave up 0 bases, with 5 bases separating them. The CDR3 protein is CASSVGQSTDTQYF. Written as DNA, the CDR3 is TGTGCCAGCAGCGTAGGACAGAGCACAGATACGCAGTATTTT.

Many counts were recorded for this clonotype. The chain carries TRBV6-4 and TRBJ1-5; no reliable D call. CDR3 size: 14 residues. CDR1 is MRHNA, CDR2 SNTAGT, per germline. With 0 bases removed from V and 1 base from J, the gap between germline ends came to 4 bases. CDR3 in DNA: TGTGCCAGCAGTGACTCAGGGAGCAATCAGCCCCAGCATTTT. Its protein product is CASSDSGSNQPQHF.

This clonotype was picked up many times. V gene TRBV6-1 combines with J gene TRBJ2-3; D might be TRBD1 (8 bases). CDR3 size: 16 residues. CDR1 and CDR2 (germline): MNHNS, SASEGT. Between the trimmed V and J ends, which lost 7 bases and 0 bases, there was a span of 17 bases. CDR3 coding DNA: TGTGCCAGCAACAGGGGGGGCCTGTCTAGCACAGATACGCAGTATTTT. It codes for CASNRGGLSSTDTQYF.

Many counts were recorded for this clonotype. CDR3 nucleotides: TGTGCCAGCACCACCGGGACTGGAACAGATACGCAGTATTTT. Protein: CASTTGTGTDTQYF. The chain carries TRBV6-2 or TRBV6-3 and TRBJ2-3, with a possible D match to TRBD2 (6 bases). The CDR3 runs 14 residues. The germline V gene has CDR1 MNHEY and CDR2 SVGEGT. V gave up 7 bases and J gave up 3 bases, with 14 bases separating them.

This clonotype has at least ten counts. The chain combines TRBV18 with TRBJ2-4; a weak D match, TRBD2 (6 bases). There are 14 residues in the CDR3. V was pared by 3 bases and J by 8 bases, with 14 bases between. CDR1 and CDR2 from the germline V gene are KGHSH and LQKENI. For the CDR3, the DNA is TGTGCCAGCTCACCCTTCGCGGGGTCGGACATTCAGTACTTC. It specifies CASSPFAGSDIQYF.

This clonotype came up a few times. The genes are TRBV15 and TRBJ2-6; D is uncertain. The ends were cut back, 0 bases at V and 0 bases at J, with 12 bases in the middle. From germline, CDR1 is LNHNV and CDR2 YYDKDF (reference sequence). This CDR3 has 18 residues. The CDR3 nucleotides are TGTGCCACCAGCAGAGAGGCTTGGCAGAGCTCTGGGGCCAACGTCCTGACTTTC. Residues: CATSREAWQSSGANVLTF.

The gene calls are TRBV20-1 and TRBJ2-7, with 8 bases fitting TRBD2. V was pared by 3 bases and J by 4 bases, with 5 bases of the junction left unmatched. This CDR3 has 13 residues. The V gene's germline CDR1 is DFQATT and CDR2 SNEGSKA (reference sequence). CDR3 amino acids: CSASLSGGYEQYF. In DNA, the CDR3 is TGCAGTGCTAGTTTGAGCGGGGGTTACGAGCAGTACTTC.

V and J are TRBV18 and TRBJ1-6, with a possible D match to TRBD1 (5 bases). The CDR3 is 14 amino acids. Germline CDR1 is KGHSH and CDR2 is LQKENI. The ends were cut back, 4 bases at V and 7 bases at J, with 11 bases in the middle. The CDR3 loop reads CASSQGRENSPLHF. The CDR3 DNA follows: TGTGCCAGCTCACAGGGACGAGAAAATTCACCCCTCCACTTT. Supplemented by reference TRBV18 and TRBJ1-6, the full variable domain reads NAGVMQNPRHLVRRRGQEARLRCSPMKGHSHVYWYRQLPEEGLKFMVYLQKENIIDESGMPKERFSAEFPKEGPSILRIQQVVRGDSAAYFCASSQGRENSPLHFGNGTRLTVT.

There are many counts of this clonotype. This rearrangement joins TRBV7-8 to TRBJ2-1, with 11 bases matching TRBD2. This CDR3 is built from 16 residues. J gave up 12 bases and V 1 base, and 11 bases lay outside the gene matches. Looked up from germline, CDR1 is SGHVS and CDR2 is FQNEAQ. CDR3 bases: TGTGCCAGCAGCTTAGTTGGGGACACCCTAGCGGGGGGGCAGTTCTTC. Amino acid sequence: CASSLVGDTLAGGQFF.

This clonotype was observed many times. The chain joins TRBV20-1 to TRBJ2-2; D is undetermined. The CDR3 extends over 12 amino acids. Germline V lookup: CDR1 DFQATT, CDR2 SNEGSKA (reference sequence). Trimming pared 5 bases from V and 5 bases from J, leaving 9 bases between. CDR3 loop: CSAESGTGELFF. CDR3 DNA: TGCAGTGCTGAGTCAGGAACCGGGGAGCTGTTTTTT.

A few counts support this clonotype. The chain recombines TRBV5-1 with TRBJ1-1; D is ambiguous. This CDR3 has 14 residues. The germline CDR1 and CDR2 sequences are SGHRS and YFSETQ. Trimming pared 1 base from V and 4 bases from J, leaving 11 bases between. The CDR3: CASSLLPRGTEAFF. The CDR3 coding sequence is TGCGCCAGCAGCTTGCTGCCACGGGGCACTGAAGCTTTCTTT.

The chain combines TRBV5-1 with TRBJ1-1; TRBD1 matches 7 bases. This CDR3 has 16 amino acids. V was pared by 5 bases and J by 0 bases, with 10 bases of the junction left unmatched. Germline CDR1 is SGHRS and CDR2 is YFSETQ. The CDR3 loop is CASSFQGGAMNTEAFF. In nucleotides, the CDR3 is TGCGCCAGCAGTTTCCAGGGGGGAGCAATGAACACTGAAGCTTTCTTT.